What follows are 7 T cell receptor beta chains derived from one specimen sequenced in a study of T cell responses to AZD1222 COVID-19 vaccine. TCRdb's copy holds only in-frame clones and misses some; the assay was immunoSEQ multiplex PCR. The data show around 100,000 clones, about 90% seen once. Sequencing was performed on peripheral blood, taken on day 0 of MenACWY control vaccination. The origin of the receptors is an adult in good health.

In DNA, the CDR3 is TGTGCCAGCAGGACCGGGATCATCTACGAGCAGTACTTC. As protein: CASRTGIIYEQYF. This chain connects TRBV2 to TRBJ2-7, with D tentatively TRBD2 (5 bases). Germline V gene lookup returns CDR1 SNHLY and CDR2 FYNNEI. Trimming pared 6 bases from V and 3 bases from J, leaving 12 bases between. The CDR3 has 13 residues.

CDR3 residues: CSVASLWSYEQYF. The CDR3 DNA reads as TGCAGCGTTGCGTCTCTCTGGTCCTACGAGCAGTACTTC. V gene TRBV29-1 combines with J gene TRBJ2-7; D call uncertain. The CDR3 loop spans 13 amino acids. V gave up 4 bases and J gave up 1 base, with 11 bases separating them. Looked up from germline, CDR1 is SQVTM and CDR2 is ANQGSEA.

J is TRBJ1-5 and V is TRBV28; unclear D gene. Germline values: CDR1 MDHEN, CDR2 SYDVKM. Deletions cut 3 bases from V and 4 bases from J, with 4 bases between. This CDR3 contains 12 residues. The DNA of the CDR3 is TGTGCCAGCAGTTTTATTAATCAGCCCCAGCATTTT. Translation gives CASSFINQPQHF.

A single count supports this clone. The J gene is TRBJ1-2, the V gene TRBV19; D is uncertain. This CDR3 region has 13 residues. The V and J ends lost 5 bases and 7 bases respectively, with 14 bases between them. Germline CDR1 LNHDA, CDR2 SQIVND (reference sequence). CDR3 coding DNA: TGTGCCAGTAGTCCCAGCCCACTGGGTGGCTACACCTTC. The encoded protein is CASSPSPLGGYTF.

The gene calls are TRBV6-5 and TRBJ1-5; a possible D gene is TRBD1 (5 bases). The CDR3 has 12 residues. Germline CDR1 reads MNHEY; CDR2 reads SVGAGI. The V end lost 2 bases, the J end lost 8 bases, and 7 bases lay between the germline ends. DNA of the CDR3: TGTGCCAGCAGTTACCCGGGGGAGCCCCAGCATTTT. Encoded protein: CASSYPGEPQHF.

The table lists this clone with a count of one. The genes are TRBV6-2 or TRBV6-3 and TRBJ2-5, with 7 bases lining up with TRBD1. After removal of 2 bases from V and 5 bases from J, the junction contained 14 bases not matched to a gene. CDR3 size: 17 residues. The germline gives CDR1 MNHEY, CDR2 SVGEGT. The CDR3 coding sequence is TGTGCCAGCAGTTACCCCCCGGGACAGAGGTCTGGGGAGACCCAGTACTTC. Protein product: CASSYPPGQRSGETQYF.

This chain connects TRBV18 to TRBJ2-7; 7 nucleotides align to TRBD2. V trimming: 3 bases; J trimming: 2 bases; junction bases outside the gene matches: 4. The CDR3 is 14 amino acids. Germline-derived CDR1 and CDR2 are KGHSH and LQKENI. The CDR3 sequence: CASSPGGSTYEQYF. CDR3 coding DNA: TGTGCCAGCTCACCGGGGGGGTCCACCTACGAGCAGTACTTC.